One sample yielded the 5 T cell receptor beta chains listed below, sequenced in a study of technical replicates of blood from a handful of donors. The repertoire was sequenced with immunoSEQ multiplex PCR; TCRdb's copy has only in-frame clones and lacks some. The profile shows approximately 74,000 clones, 80% to 90% of them singletons. The sample taken for sequencing was PBMCs. Every receptor here comes from a human donor in good health. Some clones in this sample may be carry-over from other donors' samples.

This sequence joins TRBV4-2 and TRBJ1-2; the match to TRBD1 covers 7 bases. J lost 5 bases, V lost 0 bases, and 3 bases had no gene match. This CDR3 contains 14 residues. The germline V gene has CDR1 LGHNA and CDR2 YNFKEQ. As DNA, the CDR3 is TGTGCCAGCAGCCAAGAGACACAGGGGTATGGCTACACCTTC. Translating gives CASSQETQGYGYTF.

This rearrangement joins TRBV25-1 to TRBJ2-7; 9 bases map to TRBD2. The V segment lost 1 base and the J segment 2 bases; nucleotides outside the gene matches: 3. CDR1 and CDR2 (germline): MGHDK, SYGVNS. The CDR3 spans 15 residues. The CDR3 loop reads CASSEWASGTYEQYF. The CDR3 bases are TGTGCCAGCAGTGAATGGGCTAGCGGGACCTACGAGCAGTACTTC.

The V gene is TRBV18, the J gene TRBJ2-7; D gene uncertain. The length of the CDR3 is 15 residues. Trimming stripped 3 bases from V and 6 bases from J, with 18 bases between. CDR1 is KGHSH, CDR2 LQKENI, per germline. Written as DNA, the CDR3 is TGTGCCAGCTCACCTGACACCGTACAGTTCCGCGAGCAGTACTTC. It yields the protein CASSPDTVQFREQYF.

The chain carries TRBV4-3 and TRBJ2-1; tentatively, D is TRBD2 (6 bases). The length of the CDR3 is 16 residues. CDR1 is LGHNA, CDR2 YSLEER, per germline. V gave up 0 bases and J gave up 4 bases, with 13 bases separating them. The CDR3 region has the DNA TGCGCCAGCAGCCAAGATGTCGGGAGTGGGTACAATGAGCAGTTCTTC. This encodes CASSQDVGSGYNEQFF.

The DNA for the CDR3 is TGCAGCGTTGACGGAGGGGCAGATACGCAGTATTTT. Its translation: CSVDGGADTQYF. The chain joins TRBV29-1 to TRBJ2-3; TRBD2 might be the D (6 bases). CDR3 length: 12 amino acids. The V and J ends lost 3 bases and 4 bases respectively, with 8 bases between them. CDR1 SQVTM and CDR2 ANQGSEA come from the germline V gene.